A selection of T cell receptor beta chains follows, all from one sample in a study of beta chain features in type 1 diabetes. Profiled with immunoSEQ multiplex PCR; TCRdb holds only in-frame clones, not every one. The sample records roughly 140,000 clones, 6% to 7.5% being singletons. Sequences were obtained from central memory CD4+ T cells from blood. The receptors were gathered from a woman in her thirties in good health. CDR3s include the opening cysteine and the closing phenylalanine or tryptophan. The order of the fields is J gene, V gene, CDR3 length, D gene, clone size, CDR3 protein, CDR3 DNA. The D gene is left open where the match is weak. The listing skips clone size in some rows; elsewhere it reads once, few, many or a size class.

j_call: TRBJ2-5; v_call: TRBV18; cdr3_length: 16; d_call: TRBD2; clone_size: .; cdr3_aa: CASSSRTSGFQETQYF; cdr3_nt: TGTGCCAGCTCATCGCGGACTAGCGGGTTCCAAGAGACCCAGTACTTC
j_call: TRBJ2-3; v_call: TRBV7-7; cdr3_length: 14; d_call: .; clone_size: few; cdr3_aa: CASSRNGGGDTQYF; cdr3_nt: TGTGCTAGCAGCCGAAACGGAGGAGGGGATACGCAGTATTTT
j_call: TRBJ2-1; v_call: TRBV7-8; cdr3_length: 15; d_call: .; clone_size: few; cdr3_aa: CASSLGGVSYNEQFF; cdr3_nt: TGTGCCAGCAGCTTAGGCGGCGTCTCCTACAATGAGCAGTTCTTC
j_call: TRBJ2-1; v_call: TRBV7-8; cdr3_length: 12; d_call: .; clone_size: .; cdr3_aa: CASRAPGNEQFF; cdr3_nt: TGTGCCAGCAGAGCACCGGGGAATGAGCAGTTCTTC
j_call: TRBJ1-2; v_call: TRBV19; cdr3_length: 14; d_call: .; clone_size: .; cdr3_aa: CASSIGPRVYGYTF; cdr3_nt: TGTGCCAGTAGTATAGGACCGAGGGTCTATGGCTACACCTTC
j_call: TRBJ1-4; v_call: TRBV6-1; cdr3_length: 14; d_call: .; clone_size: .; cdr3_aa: CASSTKGGREKLFF; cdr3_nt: TGTGCCAGCAGTACCAAAGGAGGACGAGAAAAACTGTTTTTT
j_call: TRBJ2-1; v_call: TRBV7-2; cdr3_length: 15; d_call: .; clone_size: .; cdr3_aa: CASSLDGSSYNEQFF; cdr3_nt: TGTGCCAGCAGCTTAGATGGGAGCTCCTACAATGAGCAGTTCTTC
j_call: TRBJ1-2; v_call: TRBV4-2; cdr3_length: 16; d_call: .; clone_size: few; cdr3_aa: CASSQSTDSSIYGYTF; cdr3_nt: TGTGCCAGCAGCCAATCTACGGACAGTTCGATCTATGGCTACACCTTC
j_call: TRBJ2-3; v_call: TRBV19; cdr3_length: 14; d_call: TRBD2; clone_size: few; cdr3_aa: CASSSAGGLDTQYF; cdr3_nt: TGTGCCAGTAGTTCCGCGGGAGGATTGGATACGCAGTATTTT
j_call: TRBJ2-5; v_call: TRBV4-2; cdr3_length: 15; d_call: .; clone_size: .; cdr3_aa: CASSQGYSPQETQYF; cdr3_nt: TGTGCCAGCAGCCAAGGTTACAGTCCCCAAGAGACCCAGTACTTC
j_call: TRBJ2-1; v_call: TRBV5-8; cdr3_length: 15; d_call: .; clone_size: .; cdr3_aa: CASTSKGVGVYEQFF; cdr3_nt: TGTGCCAGCACCAGTAAAGGGGTAGGGGTTTATGAGCAGTTCTTC
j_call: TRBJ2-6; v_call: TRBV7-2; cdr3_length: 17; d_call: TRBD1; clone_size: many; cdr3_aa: CASSAVQGSPGANVLTF; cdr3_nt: TGTGCCAGCAGCGCCGTACAGGGGTCCCCTGGGGCCAACGTCCTGACTTTC
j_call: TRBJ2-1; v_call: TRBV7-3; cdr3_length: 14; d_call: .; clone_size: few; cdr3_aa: CASSLMPRVNEQFF; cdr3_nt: TGTGCCAGCAGCTTAATGCCCCGGGTCAATGAGCAGTTCTTC